The 7 T cell receptor beta chains given below trace back to one sample, sequenced in a study of cytomegalovirus exposure and HLA in healthy donors. The data were produced by immunoSEQ multiplex PCR, yet TCRdb's version contains in-frame clones alone and is incomplete. The data contain a few hundred thousand clones, approximately 88% of them singletons. Sequenced material: PBMCs. The receptors were sampled from a woman under 40 in good health and CMV-seropositive.

The chain uses TRBV27 and TRBJ2-2, with D perhaps matching TRBD1 (6 bases). This CDR3 has 16 amino acids. Trimming removed 5 bases from V and 7 bases from J, with 20 bases in between. The germline gives CDR1 MNHEY, CDR2 SMNVEV (reference sequence). The CDR3 spells CASSGNRAVIIGELFF. For the CDR3, the DNA is TGTGCCAGCAGTGGCAACAGGGCAGTGATAATCGGGGAGCTGTTTTTT.

The J gene is TRBJ2-5, the V gene TRBV2, with a possible D match to TRBD2 (5 bases). CDR1 is SNHLY, CDR2 FYNNEI, per germline. CDR3 length equals 16 residues. V was shortened by 4 bases and J by 3 bases, with 18 bases between the two germline ends. CDR3 sequence (DNA): TGTGCCAGCAGTGGGGTACACCAACAGAGGGAAGAGACCCAGTACTTC. Its translation: CASSGVHQQREETQYF.

This chain connects TRBV5-4 to TRBJ2-6; a weak D match, TRBD1 (6 bases). The germline V gene has CDR1 SGHNT and CDR2 YYREEE (reference sequence). The CDR3 length is 15 residues. Trimming cost V 4 bases and J 4 bases, with 12 bases left between them. CDR3 sequence (DNA): TGTGCCAGCAGCCCAGACAGGTCAGGGGCCAACGTCCTGACTTTC. It encodes CASSPDRSGANVLTF.

V is TRBV5-6 and J is TRBJ1-2; no clear D gene. The CDR3 is made up of 15 amino acids. Germline V gene data show CDR1 as SGHDT and CDR2 as YYEEEE. V was cut by 4 bases and J by 1 base, with 14 bases left in between. CDR3: CASSPGVQINYGYTF. The CDR3 nucleotides are TGTGCCAGCAGCCCTGGCGTACAGATTAACTATGGCTACACCTTC.

The genes are TRBV27 and TRBJ1-2; perhaps TRBD1 as D (5 bases). Trimming left V 1 base short and J 4 bases short, with 13 bases between. The length of the CDR3 is 15 residues. Germline-derived CDR1 and CDR2 are MNHEY and SMNVEV (reference sequence). CDR3 sequence reads: CASSLFSDRGYGYTF. The CDR3 DNA sequence: TGTGCCAGCAGTTTATTTAGTGACAGAGGCTATGGCTACACCTTC.

J is TRBJ1-1 and V is TRBV6-1; D is unclear. The germline V gene has CDR1 MNHNS and CDR2 SASEGT. Trimming took off 2 bases at V and 0 bases at J, with 10 bases between the two ends. The CDR3 spans 15 residues. CDR3 nucleotides: TGTGCCAGCAGTGAACAATGGGGTATGAACACTGAAGCTTTCTTT. Translation gives CASSEQWGMNTEAFF.

V usage is TRBV29-1 and J usage is TRBJ1-2, with a weak D call TRBD1 (5 bases). Trimming removed 1 base at V and 4 bases at J, with 13 bases between. The CDR3 sequence is 14 residues long. Germline CDR1 SQVTM, CDR2 ANQGSEA. The CDR3 DNA reads TGCAGCGTTGAAGTATTTGGGGGGAGCTATGGCTACACCTTC. Translation: CSVEVFGGSYGYTF.